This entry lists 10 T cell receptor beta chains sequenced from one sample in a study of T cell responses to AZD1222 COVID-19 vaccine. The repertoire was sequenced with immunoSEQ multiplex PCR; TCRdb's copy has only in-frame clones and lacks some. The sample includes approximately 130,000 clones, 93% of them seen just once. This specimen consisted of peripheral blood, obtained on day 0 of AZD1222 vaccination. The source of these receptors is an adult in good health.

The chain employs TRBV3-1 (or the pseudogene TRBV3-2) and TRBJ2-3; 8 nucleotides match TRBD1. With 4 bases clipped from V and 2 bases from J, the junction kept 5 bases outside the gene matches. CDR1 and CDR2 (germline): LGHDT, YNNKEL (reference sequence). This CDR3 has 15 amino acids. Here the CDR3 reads CASSPRDRITDTQYF. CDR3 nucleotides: TGTGCCAGCAGCCCCCGGGACAGGATCACAGATACGCAGTATTTT.

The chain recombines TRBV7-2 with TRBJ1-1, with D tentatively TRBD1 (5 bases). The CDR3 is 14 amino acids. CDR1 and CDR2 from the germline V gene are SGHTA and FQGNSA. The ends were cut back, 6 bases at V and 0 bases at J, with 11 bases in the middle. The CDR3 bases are TGTGCCAGCAGAGTAGAGACAGTGAACACTGAAGCTTTCTTT. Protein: CASRVETVNTEAFF.

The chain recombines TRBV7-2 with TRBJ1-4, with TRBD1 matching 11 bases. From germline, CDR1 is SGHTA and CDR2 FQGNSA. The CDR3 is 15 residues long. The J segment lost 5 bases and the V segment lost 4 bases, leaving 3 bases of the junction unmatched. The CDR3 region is CASSSRDRGNEKLFF. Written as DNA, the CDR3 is TGTGCCAGCAGCTCCCGGGACAGGGGGAATGAAAAACTGTTTTTT. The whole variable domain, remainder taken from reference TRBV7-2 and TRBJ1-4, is GAGVSQSPSNKVTEKGKDVELRCDPISGHTALYWYRQSLGQGLEFLIYFQGNSAPDKSGLPSDRFSAERTGGSVSTLTIQRTQQEDSAVYLCASSSRDRGNEKLFFGSGTQLSVL.

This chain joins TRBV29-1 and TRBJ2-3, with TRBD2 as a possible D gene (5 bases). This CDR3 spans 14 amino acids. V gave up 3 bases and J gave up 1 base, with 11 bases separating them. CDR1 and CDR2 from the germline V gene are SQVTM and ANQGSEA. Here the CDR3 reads CSVERGSGTDTQYF. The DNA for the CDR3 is TGCAGCGTTGAGAGAGGGTCTGGCACAGATACGCAGTATTTT.

As DNA, the CDR3 is TGTGCCAGCAGCCGTGAGGGGGCCAGAAGGTTGGACGCTGAAGCTTTCTTT. Encoded protein: CASSREGARRLDAEAFF. This sequence joins TRBV7-9 and TRBJ1-1, with 7 positions matching TRBD1. The CDR3 length is 17 residues. Germline CDR1 reads SEHNR; CDR2 reads FQNEAQ (reference sequence). The J segment lost 6 bases and the V segment lost 5 bases, leaving 18 bases of the junction unmatched.

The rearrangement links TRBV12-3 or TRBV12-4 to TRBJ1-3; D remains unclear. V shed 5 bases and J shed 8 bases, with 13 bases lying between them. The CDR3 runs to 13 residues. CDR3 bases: TGTGCCAGCAGTCCCGCGGGCGTGGACACCATATATTTT. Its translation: CASSPAGVDTIYF.

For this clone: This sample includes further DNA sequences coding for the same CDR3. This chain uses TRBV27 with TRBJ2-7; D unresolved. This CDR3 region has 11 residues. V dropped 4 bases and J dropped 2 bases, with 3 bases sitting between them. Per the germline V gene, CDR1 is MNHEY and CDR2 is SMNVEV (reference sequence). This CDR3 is CASSSTYEQYF. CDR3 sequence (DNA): TGTGCCAGCAGTTCTACCTACGAGCAGTACTTC.

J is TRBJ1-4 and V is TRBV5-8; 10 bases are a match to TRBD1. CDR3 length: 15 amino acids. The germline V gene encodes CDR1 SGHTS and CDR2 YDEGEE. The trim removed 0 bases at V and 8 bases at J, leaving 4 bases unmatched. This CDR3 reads CASSLAVGQGEKLFF. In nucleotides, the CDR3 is TGTGCCAGCAGCTTGGCCGTGGGACAGGGGGAAAAACTGTTTTTT.

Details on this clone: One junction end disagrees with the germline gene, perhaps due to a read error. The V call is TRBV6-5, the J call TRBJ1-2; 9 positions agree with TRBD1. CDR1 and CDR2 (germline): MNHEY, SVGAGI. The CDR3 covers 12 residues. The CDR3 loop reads CASRDRAYDYTF. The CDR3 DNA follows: TGTGCCAGCCGGGACAGGGCTTATGACTACACCTTC.

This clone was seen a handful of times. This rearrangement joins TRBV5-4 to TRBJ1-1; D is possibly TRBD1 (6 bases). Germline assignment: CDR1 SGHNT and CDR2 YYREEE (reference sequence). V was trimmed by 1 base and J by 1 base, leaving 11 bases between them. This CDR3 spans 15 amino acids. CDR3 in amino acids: CASSLQGIGNTEAFF. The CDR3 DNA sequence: TGTGCCAGCAGCTTGCAGGGGATCGGGAACACTGAAGCTTTCTTT.